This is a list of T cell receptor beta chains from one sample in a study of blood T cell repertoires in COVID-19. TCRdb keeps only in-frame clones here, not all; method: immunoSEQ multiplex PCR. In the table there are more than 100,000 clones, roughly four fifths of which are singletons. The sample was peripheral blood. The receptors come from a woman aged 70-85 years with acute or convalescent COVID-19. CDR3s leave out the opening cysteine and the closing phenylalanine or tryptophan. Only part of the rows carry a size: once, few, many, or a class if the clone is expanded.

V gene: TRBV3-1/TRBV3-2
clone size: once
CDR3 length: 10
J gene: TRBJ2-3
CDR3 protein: ASSHGLDTQY

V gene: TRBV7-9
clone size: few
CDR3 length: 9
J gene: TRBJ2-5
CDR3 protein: ASSSQETQY

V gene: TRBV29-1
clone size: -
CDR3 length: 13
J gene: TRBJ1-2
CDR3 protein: SVEVRRGEFYGYT

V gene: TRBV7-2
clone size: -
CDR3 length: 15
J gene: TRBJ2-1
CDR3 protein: ASSLVATGGIYNEQF

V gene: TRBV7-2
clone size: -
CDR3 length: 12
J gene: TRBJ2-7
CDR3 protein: ASSRDRGDFEQY

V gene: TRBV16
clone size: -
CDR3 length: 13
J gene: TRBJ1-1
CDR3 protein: ASSHIDRNSREAF

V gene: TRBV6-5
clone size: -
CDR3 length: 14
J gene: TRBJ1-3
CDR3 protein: ASSLVGRISGNTIY

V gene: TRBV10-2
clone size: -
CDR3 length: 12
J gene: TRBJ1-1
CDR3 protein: ASSENRLNTEAF

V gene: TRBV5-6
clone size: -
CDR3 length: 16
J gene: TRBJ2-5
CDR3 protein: ASSFMRLAGGNQETQY

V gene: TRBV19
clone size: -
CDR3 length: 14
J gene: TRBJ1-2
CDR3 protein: ASSIGTGVSGYGYT

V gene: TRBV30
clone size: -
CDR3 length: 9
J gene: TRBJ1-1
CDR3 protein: AWDGDTEAF

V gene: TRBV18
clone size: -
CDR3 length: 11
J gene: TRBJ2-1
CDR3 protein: ASSPLGAGEQF

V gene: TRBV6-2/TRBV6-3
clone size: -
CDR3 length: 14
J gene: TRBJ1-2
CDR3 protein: ASSEQGRRRNYGYT

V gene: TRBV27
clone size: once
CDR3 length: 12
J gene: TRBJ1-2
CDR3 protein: ASSLGPRSPGYT

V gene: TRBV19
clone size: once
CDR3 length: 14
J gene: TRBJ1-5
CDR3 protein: ASSPGTGMFNQPQH

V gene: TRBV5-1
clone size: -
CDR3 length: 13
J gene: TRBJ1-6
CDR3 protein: ASSFDSSYNSPLH

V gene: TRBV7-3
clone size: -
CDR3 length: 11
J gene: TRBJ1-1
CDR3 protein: ASGPGRDTEAF

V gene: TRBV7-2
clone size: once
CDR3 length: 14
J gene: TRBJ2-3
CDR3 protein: ASSPHPGGVADTQY

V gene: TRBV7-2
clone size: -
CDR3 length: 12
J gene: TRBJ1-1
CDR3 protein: ASSLSTGGTEAF

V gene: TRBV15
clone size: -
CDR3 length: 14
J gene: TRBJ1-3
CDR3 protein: ATSPKVGGFGNTIY

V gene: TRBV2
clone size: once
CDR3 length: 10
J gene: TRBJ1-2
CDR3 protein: ASSTGPGGYT

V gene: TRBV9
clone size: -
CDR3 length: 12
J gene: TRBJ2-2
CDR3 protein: ASSPGDVGGELF

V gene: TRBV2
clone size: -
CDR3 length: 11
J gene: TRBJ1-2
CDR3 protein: ASTRDFNYGYT

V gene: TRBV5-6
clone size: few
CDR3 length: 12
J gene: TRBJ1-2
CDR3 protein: ASSRSTGADGYT

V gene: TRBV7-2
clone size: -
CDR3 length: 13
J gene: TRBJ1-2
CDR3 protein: ASSLRTGHNYGYT

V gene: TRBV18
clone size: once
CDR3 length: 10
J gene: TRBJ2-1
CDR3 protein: ASSKQVNEQF

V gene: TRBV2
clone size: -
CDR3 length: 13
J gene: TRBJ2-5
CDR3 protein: ASRDLGGGAETQY

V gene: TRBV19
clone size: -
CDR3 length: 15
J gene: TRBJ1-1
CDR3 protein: ASKFVGTRTGDTEAF

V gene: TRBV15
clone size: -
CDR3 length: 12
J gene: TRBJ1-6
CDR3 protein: ATSGTGYNSPLH

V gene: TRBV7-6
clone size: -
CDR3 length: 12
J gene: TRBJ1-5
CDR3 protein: ASSLAGAGQPQH

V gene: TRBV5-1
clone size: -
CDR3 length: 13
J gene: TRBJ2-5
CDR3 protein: ASSLGRGGRETQY

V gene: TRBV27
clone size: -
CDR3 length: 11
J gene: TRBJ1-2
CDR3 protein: ASSFDRDYGYT

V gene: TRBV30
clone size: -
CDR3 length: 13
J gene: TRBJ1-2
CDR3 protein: AWRWRGALNYGYT

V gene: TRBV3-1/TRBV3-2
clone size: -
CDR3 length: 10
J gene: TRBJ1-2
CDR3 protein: ASSQENLDYT

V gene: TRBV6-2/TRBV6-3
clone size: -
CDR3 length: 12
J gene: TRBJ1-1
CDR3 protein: ASSSGQQNTEAF

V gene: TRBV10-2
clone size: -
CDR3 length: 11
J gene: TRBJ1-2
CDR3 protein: ASSVGADYGYT

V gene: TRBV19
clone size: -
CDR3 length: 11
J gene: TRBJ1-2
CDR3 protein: ASRDTANYGYT

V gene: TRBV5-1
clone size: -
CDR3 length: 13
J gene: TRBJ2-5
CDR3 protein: ASSLSGGASETQY